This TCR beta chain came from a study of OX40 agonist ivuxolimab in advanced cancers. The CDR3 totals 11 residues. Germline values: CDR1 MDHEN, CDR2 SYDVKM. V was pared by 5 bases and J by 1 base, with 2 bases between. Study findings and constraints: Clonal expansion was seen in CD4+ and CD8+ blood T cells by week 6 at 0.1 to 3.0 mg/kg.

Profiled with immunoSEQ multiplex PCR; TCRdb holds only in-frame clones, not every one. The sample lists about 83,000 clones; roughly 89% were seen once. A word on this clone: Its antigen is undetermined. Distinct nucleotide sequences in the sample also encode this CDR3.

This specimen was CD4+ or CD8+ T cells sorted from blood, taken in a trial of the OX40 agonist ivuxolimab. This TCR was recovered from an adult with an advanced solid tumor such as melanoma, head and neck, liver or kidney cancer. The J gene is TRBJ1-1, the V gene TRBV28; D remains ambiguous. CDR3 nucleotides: TGTGCCAGCAGTCCGAACACTGAAGCTTTCTTT. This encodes CASSPNTEAFF.